Following are 28 T cell receptor beta chains from one sample sequenced in a study of blood T cell repertoires in COVID-19 (dated by TCRdb to 2020 to 2021). Libraries came from the immunoSEQ multiplex PCR assay. Here the immuneACCESS table is served through TCRdb, limited to in-frame sequences with V and J called. Missing clones are a known gap in these copies; in checked studies unresolved V genes cover under half, and the rest lacks a known reason. Counted in this sample were about 160,000 clones; approximately 83% of them appeared once. The ten most abundant clones make up 2.5% to 4% of the sample. The sample comprised peripheral blood. The receptors shown here come from a man in his sixties or seventies with acute or convalescent COVID-19.

The CDR3 loop is CAWSPYLLAGDYEQYF. CDR3 nucleotides: TGTGCCTGGAGTCCCTACCTTCTGGCGGGGGACTACGAGCAGTACTTC. J is TRBJ2-7 and V is TRBV30; 7 bases map to TRBD2. J was trimmed by 3 bases and V by 2 bases; bases with no gene match: 13. The CDR3 extends over 16 amino acids. Germline V gene sequence: CDR1 GTSNPN, CDR2 SVGIG (reference sequence).

The chain has TRBV5-8 and TRBJ1-4, with TRBD1 identical over 7 bases. The J segment lost 7 bases and the V segment lost 5 bases, leaving 8 bases of the junction unmatched. The germline V gene encodes CDR1 SGHTS and CDR2 YDEGEE. This CDR3 has 14 residues. The CDR3 loop is CASRLQGMGEKLFF. The CDR3 DNA reads as TGTGCCAGCAGATTACAGGGGATGGGTGAAAAACTGTTTTTT.

This clone was seen only once. The CDR3 nucleotides read TGTGCCAGCAGCTTGAGTCGCTATGGCTACACCTTC. Protein: CASSLSRYGYTF. V usage is TRBV7-2 and J usage is TRBJ1-2; D not resolved. This CDR3 spans 12 amino acids. Germline V gene lookup returns CDR1 SGHTA and CDR2 FQGNSA. With 3 bases removed from V and 4 bases from J, the gap between germline ends came to 6 bases.

Concerning this clone: At the DNA level, this CDR3 is encoded by other sequences in the same sample as well. This sequence joins TRBV5-4 and TRBJ1-1; 10 bases line up with TRBD1. Germline V gives CDR1 SGHNT, CDR2 YYREEE (reference sequence). This CDR3 is 14 amino acids long. J was trimmed by 5 bases and V by 5 bases; bases with no gene match: 6. The CDR3 sequence: CASSLDRGHTEAFF. The DNA for the CDR3 is TGTGCCAGCAGTCTCGACAGGGGGCATACTGAAGCTTTCTTT.

This sequence joins TRBV5-1 and TRBJ1-1, with a weak D call TRBD1 (6 bases). V lost 3 bases, J lost 0 bases, and 12 bases lay in between. CDR1 SGHRS and CDR2 YFSETQ come from the germline V gene. CDR3 length equals 15 residues. The CDR3 reads CASSSQGVLNTEAFF. CDR3 coding DNA: TGCGCCAGCAGCTCACAGGGTGTGTTGAACACTGAAGCTTTCTTT.

The chain has TRBV28 and TRBJ1-5; a possible D gene is TRBD1 (5 bases). From germline, CDR1 is MDHEN and CDR2 SYDVKM. The CDR3 loop spans 15 amino acids. Trimming removed 6 bases at V and 7 bases at J, with 19 bases between. The CDR3 DNA is TGTGCCAGCAGCCAACAGGACATGCGATCCCAGCCCCAGCATTTT. Amino acid sequence: CASSQQDMRSQPQHF.

This clone was observed a handful of times. Relative to the germline gene, one junction end is altered; a read error may explain this. The V call is TRBV7-7, the J call TRBJ2-2; TRBD2 is a possible D gene (5 bases). Germline CDR1 reads SSHAT; CDR2 reads FNYEAQ (reference sequence). CDR3 size: 14 residues. For the CDR3, the DNA is TGTGCTAGCAGCTCCCAACCCGGGGCCGGGGAGCTGTTTTTT. This translates into CASSSQPGAGELFF.

V gene TRBV9 combines with J gene TRBJ2-5, with D possibly TRBD2 on 6 matching bases. The length of the CDR3 is 15 residues. V dropped 4 bases and J dropped 5 bases, with 18 bases sitting between them. Germline loops: CDR1 SGDLS, CDR2 YYNGEE. For the CDR3, the DNA is TGTGCCAGCAGCACTCGGGGACTCCCGTGGGAGACCCAGTACTTC. Translating it yields CASSTRGLPWETQYF.

This chain links TRBV19 with TRBJ1-6; D call uncertain. The CDR3 is 16 residues long. The germline gives CDR1 LNHDA, CDR2 SQIVND (reference sequence). Trimming shortened V by 6 bases and J by 5 bases, and 17 bases separated the two germline ends. This chain's CDR3 is CASRITAGSDNSPLHF. The CDR3 DNA is TGTGCCAGTAGGATCACTGCGGGGAGCGATAATTCACCCCTCCACTTT.

V is TRBV11-2 and J is TRBJ2-7; 16 bases map to TRBD2. The CDR3 is 15 amino acids. The V and J ends lost 5 bases and 7 bases, in that order; junction bases with no gene match: 5. Germline V gene sequence: CDR1 SGHAT, CDR2 FQNNGV. The CDR3 loop is CASSPGLAGGGEQYF. The DNA of the CDR3 is TGTGCCAGCAGCCCGGGACTAGCGGGAGGGGGTGAGCAGTACTTC.

The chain is built from TRBV5-4 and TRBJ2-3; 10 nucleotides align to TRBD2. Trimming took 6 bases from V and 4 from J; bases not matched to a gene: 5. Germline V CDR1 and CDR2: SGHNT, YYREEE (reference sequence). This CDR3 has 14 amino acids. Here the CDR3 DNA reads TGTGCCAGCACTTCTAGCGGGGGACCAGATACGCAGTATTTT. It specifies CASTSSGGPDTQYF. Drawing the rest from reference TRBV5-4 and TRBJ2-3, the complete variable domain is ETGVTQSPTHLIKTRGQQVTLRCSSQSGHNTVSWYQQALGQGPQFIFQYYREEENGRGNFPPRFSGLQFPNYSSELNVNALELDDSALYLCASTSSGGPDTQYFGPGTRLTVL.

The sample holds one count of this clone. V is TRBV24-1 and J is TRBJ2-7, with D tentatively TRBD2 (6 bases). Trimming stripped 5 bases from V and 0 bases from J, with 13 bases between. CDR1 is KGHDR and CDR2 is SFDVKD in the germline V gene. CDR3 size: 15 residues. The CDR3 coding sequence is TGTGCCACCAGTGGGGGCTCCGGGAGCTCCTACGAGCAGTACTTC. As protein: CATSGGSGSSYEQYF.

The J gene is TRBJ2-7, the V gene TRBV27, with 8 bases that match TRBD1. The length of the CDR3 is 15 residues. Germline CDR1 and CDR2: MNHEY and SMNVEV (reference sequence). Trimming took 2 bases from V and 6 from J; bases not matched to a gene: 9. The CDR3 nucleotides are TGTGCCAGCAGTTTACAGTCAGGGGGCTTAAGCGAGCAGTACTTC. Translated: CASSLQSGGLSEQYF.

CDR3 protein: CASSLEGSGRHNEQFF. DNA for the CDR3: TGTGCCAGCAGCTTGGAGGGTAGCGGGAGGCACAATGAGCAGTTCTTC. The gene calls are TRBV5-4 and TRBJ2-1, with 10 bases aligning to TRBD2. V lost 0 bases to trimming and J lost 5 bases; unmatched junction nucleotides: 5. Germline V gene lookup returns CDR1 SGHNT and CDR2 YYREEE (reference sequence). CDR3 length: 16 residues.

The V call is TRBV28, the J call TRBJ1-1; TRBD1 matches 9 bases. CDR1 is MDHEN and CDR2 is SYDVKM in the germline V gene. Losses at the gene ends were 3 bases for V and 4 bases for J; bases not matched to a gene: 12. This CDR3 is built from 17 residues. In DNA, the CDR3 is TGTGCCAGCAGTTTCCCGGGACACAGGGGGCAGGGCACTGAAGCTTTCTTT. Amino acid sequence: CASSFPGHRGQGTEAFF.

The V call is TRBV7-2, the J call TRBJ2-7, with TRBD1 as a possible D gene (6 bases). V lost 5 bases to trimming and J lost 9 bases, with 17 bases between them. The CDR3 is made up of 13 amino acids. Germline assignment: CDR1 SGHTA and CDR2 FQGNSA. The CDR3 nucleotides are TGTGCCAGCAGCCTGTGGGGGCCCGCTGGGCAGTACTTC. Amino acid sequence: CASSLWGPAGQYF.

The chain uses TRBV28 and TRBJ2-1; D gene unclear. Germline CDR1 reads MDHEN; CDR2 reads SYDVKM. The V end lost 3 bases, the J end lost 7 bases, and 7 bases lay between the germline ends. This CDR3 is 12 amino acids long. Here the CDR3 reads CASSLNGNEQFF. The CDR3 nucleotides are TGTGCCAGCAGTTTGAACGGGAATGAGCAGTTCTTC.

The CDR3 region is CASITFGQGGQETQYF. The CDR3 DNA sequence: TGCGCCAGCATAACTTTTGGACAGGGGGGACAAGAGACCCAGTACTTC. This chain joins TRBV10-1 and TRBJ2-5, with TRBD1 identical over 10 bases. Germline assignment: CDR1 WNHNN and CDR2 SYGVQD (reference sequence). This CDR3 has 16 residues. With 7 bases clipped from V and 2 bases from J, the junction kept 10 bases outside the gene matches.

This clone was counted a single time. The chain combines TRBV15 with TRBJ1-5; D possibly corresponds to TRBD1 (5 bases). CDR1 is LNHNV, CDR2 YYDKDF, per germline (reference sequence). The CDR3 extends over 17 amino acids. Trimming took off 0 bases at V and 7 bases at J, with 19 bases between the two ends. Here the CDR3 reads CATSRDGTAFGGQPQHF. CDR3 DNA sequence: TGTGCCACCAGCAGAGATGGGACGGCTTTCGGAGGGCAGCCCCAGCATTTT.

The chain links TRBV5-1 to TRBJ2-3; the match to TRBD2 covers 11 bases. The germline CDR1 and CDR2 sequences are SGHRS and YFSETQ. The V gene end was trimmed by 4 bases and the J gene end by 5 bases; junction bases not matched to a gene: 3. This CDR3 comprises 14 residues. CDR3 coding DNA: TGCGCCAGCAGCCACGGGACTAGCGGAGATACGCAGTATTTT. Residues: CASSHGTSGDTQYF. Full variable domain (rest looked up from reference TRBV5-1 and TRBJ2-3): KAGVTQTPRYLIKTRGQQVTLSCSPISGHRSVSWYQQTPGQGLQFLFEYFSETQRNKGNFPGRFSGRQFSNSRSEMNVSTLELGDSALYLCASSHGTSGDTQYFGPGTRLTVL.

The chain recombines TRBV10-3 with TRBJ2-7; 8 bases are a match to TRBD1. CDR1 is ENHRY, CDR2 SYGVKD, per germline. V trimming: 7 bases; J trimming: 3 bases; junction bases outside the gene matches: 11. The CDR3 contains 15 residues. The CDR3 sequence: CAIKKIQGGFYEQYF. CDR3 DNA: TGTGCCATCAAGAAGATACAGGGGGGATTCTACGAGCAGTACTTC.

In the case of this clone: At one boundary the junction diverges from the germline segment, which might be a read error. This chain uses TRBV24-1 with TRBJ1-2; a possible D gene is TRBD1 (5 bases). Germline V gene sequence: CDR1 KGHDR, CDR2 SFDVKD. This CDR3 has 15 residues. The CDR3 sequence is CATSDTLGGAYVYTF. The DNA for the CDR3 is TGTGCCACCAGTGATACCCTCGGAGGGGCTTATGTCTACACCTTC.

The genes are TRBV28 and TRBJ2-7; TRBD1 might be the D (5 bases). CDR1 is MDHEN, CDR2 SYDVKM, per germline. This CDR3 region has 12 residues. Trimming cost V 3 bases and J 6 bases, with 9 bases left between them. CDR3 residues: CASSFRGIEQYF. In nucleotides, the CDR3 is TGTGCCAGCAGTTTTAGGGGTATCGAGCAGTACTTC.

The chain recombines TRBV28 with TRBJ1-2, with TRBD1 matching over 10 bases. V shed 3 bases and J 7 bases; nucleotides not matched to a gene: 2. Germline loops: CDR1 MDHEN, CDR2 SYDVKM. The CDR3 spans 13 residues. The CDR3 spells CASSFGTGVGYTF. CDR3 coding DNA: TGTGCCAGCAGTTTCGGGACAGGGGTTGGCTACACCTTC.

The chain has TRBV18 and TRBJ2-1, with D unclear. The CDR3 runs 13 residues. Germline values: CDR1 KGHSH, CDR2 LQKENI. The V end was cut by 2 bases, the J end by 8 bases, with 10 bases between. The CDR3 DNA is TGTGCCAGCTCACCATTGTCGAGCTATGAGCAGTTCTTC. It yields the protein CASSPLSSYEQFF.

This rearrangement joins TRBV10-3 to TRBJ1-5; 8 nucleotides match TRBD1. With 8 bases clipped from V and 0 bases from J, the junction kept 15 bases outside the gene matches. Germline V gene data show CDR1 as ENHRY and CDR2 as SYGVKD. CDR3 length: 18 amino acids. For the CDR3, the DNA is TGTGCCATCGTGGGAGGACAGGGTTATCGGCATAGCAATCAGCCCCAGCATTTT. It translates to CAIVGGQGYRHSNQPQHF.

The gene calls are TRBV10-3 and TRBJ2-7; 8 positions match TRBD1. The CDR3 sequence is 12 residues long. Trimming cost V 8 bases and J 3 bases; bases outside gene matches: 3. The germline gives CDR1 ENHRY, CDR2 SYGVKD. CDR3 loop: CAIGQGDYEQYF. CDR3 nucleotides: TGTGCCATCGGACAGGGAGACTACGAGCAGTACTTC.

This chain joins TRBV19 and TRBJ2-1; 10 positions match TRBD2. Germline CDR1 LNHDA, CDR2 SQIVND (reference sequence). V lost 7 bases, J lost 4 bases, and 7 bases stayed unmatched. This CDR3 comprises 15 residues. The chain's CDR3 is CASTRTSGGYNEQFF. DNA of the CDR3: TGTGCCAGTACCCGGACTAGCGGAGGGTACAATGAGCAGTTCTTC.